This T cell receptor (beta chain) was retrieved from a study of graft-versus-host responses after intestinal transplantation. About the research overall: Transplants given to recipients were multivisceral, liver-intestinal, or isolated intestinal.

Sequencing used immunoSEQ multiplex PCR; TCRdb keeps in-frame clones, though not all of them. The table records about 27,000 clones, around 82% of them present only once. Details on this clone: Its target is not known.

The CDR3 consists of 16 residues. The germline V gene encodes CDR1 SGHVS and CDR2 FNYEAQ. V was pared by 4 bases and J by 4 bases, with 17 bases between. J is TRBJ1-3 and V is TRBV7-6; no clear D. The clonotype was recovered from a human donor who was the organ donor for an intestinal transplant. This material consisted of unstimulated CD8+ T cells sorted from spleen or lymph node cells, taken before transplant. The CDR3 region has the DNA TGTGCCAGCAGCTCAGAGCTAGGATCGGGAGGAAACACCATATATTTT. Protein sequence: CASSSELGSGGNTIYF.